Shown below are 14 T cell receptor beta chains from a single sample sequenced in a study of blood T cell repertoires in COVID-19. Repertoires were generated with immunoSEQ multiplex PCR, while TCRdb's copy carries only in-frame clones and drops some. The data contain 200,000 to 250,000 clones, 85% of them singletons. Sequencing was performed on PBMCs or T cells enriched from blood (not recorded which). The source is a middle-aged man who had recovered from COVID-19.

This clone appeared a single time. The V call is TRBV6-5, the J call TRBJ1-1; D is unclear. Germline V lookup: CDR1 MNHEY, CDR2 SVGAGI. The CDR3 spans 13 residues. V shed 2 bases and J shed 5 bases, with 9 bases lying between them. DNA for the CDR3: TGTGCCAGCAGTTACGGGCTTGGTACTGAAGCTTTCTTT. This codes for CASSYGLGTEAFF.

The chain employs TRBV18 and TRBJ2-7; possibly TRBD2 for D (6 bases). Germline values: CDR1 KGHSH, CDR2 LQKENI. V lost 10 bases to trimming and J lost 3 bases, with 13 bases between them. The CDR3 extends over 12 amino acids. In nucleotides, the CDR3 is TGTGCCACCGGGGGATTCGACTACGAGCAGTACTTC. Translation gives CATGGFDYEQYF.

This chain links TRBV5-1 with TRBJ1-2, with TRBD1 matching over 7 bases. The CDR3 is 14 amino acids. CDR1 is SGHRS, CDR2 YFSETQ, per germline. J lost 4 bases, V lost 5 bases, and 8 bases had no gene match. The CDR3 spells CASSPITGAYGYTF. For the CDR3, the DNA is TGCGCCAGCAGTCCGATTACAGGGGCCTATGGCTACACCTTC.

Regarding this clone: Sequence at one end of the junction differs from germline and may be a read error. The chain combines TRBV27 with TRBJ2-1; the match to TRBD2 covers 7 bases. Germline-derived CDR1 and CDR2 are MNHEY and SMNVEV (reference sequence). The CDR3 length is 18 residues. CDR3 amino acids: CASSGGRAGSSSYNEQLF. CDR3 DNA: TGTGCCAGCAGTGGCGGACGAGCGGGATCTAGCTCCTACAATGAGCAGCTCTTC.

This rearrangement joins TRBV19 to TRBJ1-6, with 10 bases identical to TRBD1. CDR1 is LNHDA, CDR2 SQIVND, per germline (reference sequence). The CDR3 has 17 amino acids. Germline trimming cut 3 bases from V and 3 bases from J; bases unmatched to any gene: 5. The CDR3 nucleotides are TGTGCCAGTAGTATCGTTGGGACAGGGGACTATAATTCACCCCTCCACTTT. Amino acid sequence: CASSIVGTGDYNSPLHF.

This chain joins TRBV4-3 and TRBJ1-2; 8 nucleotides match TRBD1. Trimming took 0 bases from V and 4 from J; bases not matched to a gene: 4. The V gene's germline CDR1 is LGHNA and CDR2 YSLEER. The CDR3 has 15 residues. The CDR3 region is CASSQESTGAYGYTF. The CDR3 nucleotides read TGCGCCAGCAGCCAAGAATCGACAGGGGCCTATGGCTACACCTTC.

The rearrangement links TRBV2 to TRBJ1-1; the match to TRBD1 covers 7 bases. The length of the CDR3 is 15 residues. V shed 5 bases, J shed 0 bases, and the junction held 6 bases outside the gene matches. Germline values: CDR1 SNHLY, CDR2 FYNNEI. CDR3 nucleotide sequence: TGTGCCAGCAGTCAGTATACAGGGGTGAACACTGAAGCTTTCTTT. Its protein product is CASSQYTGVNTEAFF.

The chain combines TRBV7-2 with TRBJ2-3, with TRBD2 matching 10 bases. With 1 base clipped from V and 4 bases from J, the junction kept 8 bases outside the gene matches. The length of the CDR3 is 17 residues. CDR1 and CDR2 from the germline V gene are SGHTA and FQGNSA. CDR3 sequence reads: CASSLEGSGRGADTQYF. CDR3 nucleotides: TGTGCCAGCAGCTTAGAGGGGAGCGGGAGGGGAGCAGATACGCAGTATTTT.

This clone was observed a single time. This sequence joins TRBV6-5 and TRBJ2-7; 9 nucleotides match TRBD1. V lost 5 bases and J lost 3; bases outside the gene matches: 5. CDR1 MNHEY and CDR2 SVGAGI come from the germline V gene. The CDR3 has 14 amino acids. This CDR3 is CASSPQTGGYEQYF. CDR3 coding DNA: TGTGCCAGCAGTCCCCAGACAGGGGGCTACGAGCAGTACTTC.

The gene calls are TRBV19 and TRBJ1-4; D is uncertain. Germline assignment: CDR1 LNHDA and CDR2 SQIVND (reference sequence). Trimming left V 5 bases short and J 7 bases short, with 14 bases between. The length of the CDR3 is 14 residues. The CDR3 sequence: CASSSGEISEKLFF. CDR3 nucleotides: TGTGCCAGTAGTTCGGGTGAAATCAGTGAAAAACTGTTTTTT.

As to this clone: Sequence at one end of the junction differs from germline and may be a read error. The chain has TRBV7-7 and TRBJ1-1, with TRBD1 as a possible D gene (5 bases). The germline CDR1 and CDR2 sequences are SSHAT and FNYEAQ (reference sequence). The CDR3 loop spans 13 amino acids. CDR3 sequence: CASSFERGTEAFF. CDR3 in DNA: TGTGCTAGCAGCTTCGAAAGGGGCACTGAAGCTTTCTTT. The entire variable domain, with the rest obtained from reference TRBV7-7 and TRBJ1-1, is as follows: GAGVSQSPRYKVTKRGQDVTLRCDPISSHATLYWYQQALGQGPEFLTYFNYEAQPDKSGLPSDRFSAERPEGSISTLTIQRTEQRDSAMYRCASSFERGTEAFFGQGTRLTVV.

V gene TRBV9 combines with J gene TRBJ2-1, with D perhaps TRBD2 (6 bases). The CDR3 sequence is 13 residues long. Germline assignment: CDR1 SGDLS and CDR2 YYNGEE. The CDR3 loop reads CASGGSSYNEQFF. CDR3 nucleotide sequence: TGTGCTTCAGGAGGGAGCTCCTACAATGAGCAGTTCTTC.

V usage is TRBV11-3 and J usage is TRBJ2-7; D is ambiguous. The CDR3 is 12 residues long. Trimming shortened V by 5 bases and J by 1 base, and 6 bases separated the two germline ends. CDR1 SGHNT and CDR2 YENEEA come from the germline V gene. The CDR3 spells CASSPRSYEQYF. The CDR3 DNA sequence: TGTGCCAGCAGCCCCCGTTCCTACGAGCAGTACTTC.

The genes are TRBV10-3 and TRBJ2-1; D perhaps matches TRBD1 (5 bases). Deletions cut 2 bases from V and 3 bases from J, with 20 bases between. The CDR3 contains 18 residues. Per the germline V gene, CDR1 is ENHRY and CDR2 is SYGVKD. CDR3 sequence reads: CAISETPLTEGIYNEQFF. The CDR3 region has the DNA TGTGCCATCAGTGAGACCCCTCTGACAGAAGGTATCTACAATGAGCAGTTCTTC.